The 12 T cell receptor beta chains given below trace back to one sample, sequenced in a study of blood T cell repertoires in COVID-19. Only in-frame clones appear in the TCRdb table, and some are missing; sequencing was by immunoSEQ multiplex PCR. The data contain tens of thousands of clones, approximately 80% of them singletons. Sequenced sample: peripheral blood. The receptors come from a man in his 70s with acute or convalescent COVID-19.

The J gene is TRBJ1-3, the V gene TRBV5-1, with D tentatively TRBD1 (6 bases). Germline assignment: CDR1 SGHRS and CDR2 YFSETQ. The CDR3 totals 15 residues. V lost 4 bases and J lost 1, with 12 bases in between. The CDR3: CASSIQGSSGNTIYF. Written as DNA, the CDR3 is TGCGCCAGCAGCATCCAGGGGAGTTCTGGAAACACCATATATTTT.

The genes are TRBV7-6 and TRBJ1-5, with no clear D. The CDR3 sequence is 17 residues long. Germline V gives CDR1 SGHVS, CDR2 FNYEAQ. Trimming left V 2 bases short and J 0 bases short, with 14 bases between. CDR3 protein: CASSLSTAGYSNQPQHF. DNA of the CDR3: TGTGCCAGCAGCTTATCCACAGCGGGTTATAGCAATCAGCCCCAGCATTTT.

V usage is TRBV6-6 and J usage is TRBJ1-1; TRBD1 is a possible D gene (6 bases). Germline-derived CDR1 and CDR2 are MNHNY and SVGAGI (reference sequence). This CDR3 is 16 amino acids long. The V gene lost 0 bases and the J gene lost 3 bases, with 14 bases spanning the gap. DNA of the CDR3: TGTGCCAGCAGTTACTCAGTAATAACAGGGTACACTGAAGCTTTCTTT. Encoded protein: CASSYSVITGYTEAFF.

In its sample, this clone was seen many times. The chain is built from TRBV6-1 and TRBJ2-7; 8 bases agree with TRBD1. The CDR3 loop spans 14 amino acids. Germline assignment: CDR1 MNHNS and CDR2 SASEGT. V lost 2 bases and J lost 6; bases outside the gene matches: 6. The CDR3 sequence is CASSEYGQGGEQYV. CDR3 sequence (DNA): TGTGCCAGCAGTGAATACGGACAGGGAGGCGAGCAGTACGTC.

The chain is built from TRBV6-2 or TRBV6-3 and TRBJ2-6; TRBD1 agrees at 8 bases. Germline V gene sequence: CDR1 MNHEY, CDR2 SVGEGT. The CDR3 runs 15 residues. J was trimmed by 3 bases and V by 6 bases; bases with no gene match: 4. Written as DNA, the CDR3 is TGTGCCAGCAGCTTGGACAGGGTTGGGGCCAACGTCCTGACTTTC. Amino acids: CASSLDRVGANVLTF.

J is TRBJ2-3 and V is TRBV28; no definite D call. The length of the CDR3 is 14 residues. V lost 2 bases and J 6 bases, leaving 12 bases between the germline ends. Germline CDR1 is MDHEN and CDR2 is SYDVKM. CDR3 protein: CASSLRVPSDTQYF. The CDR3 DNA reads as TGTGCCAGCAGTTTACGGGTTCCCTCCGATACGCAGTATTTT.

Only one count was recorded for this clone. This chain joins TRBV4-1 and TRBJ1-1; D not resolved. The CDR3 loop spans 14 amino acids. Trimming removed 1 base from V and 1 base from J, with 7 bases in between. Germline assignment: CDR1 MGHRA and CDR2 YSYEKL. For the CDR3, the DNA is TGCGCCAGCAGCCAAGCAGAAAGGAACACTGAAGCTTTCTTT. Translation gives CASSQAERNTEAFF.

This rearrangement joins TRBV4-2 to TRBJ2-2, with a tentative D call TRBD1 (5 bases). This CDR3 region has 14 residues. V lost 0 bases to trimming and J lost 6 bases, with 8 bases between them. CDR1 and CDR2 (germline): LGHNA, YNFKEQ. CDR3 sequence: CASSQDQGAGELFF. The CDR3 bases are TGTGCCAGCAGCCAAGATCAGGGCGCCGGGGAGCTGTTTTTT.

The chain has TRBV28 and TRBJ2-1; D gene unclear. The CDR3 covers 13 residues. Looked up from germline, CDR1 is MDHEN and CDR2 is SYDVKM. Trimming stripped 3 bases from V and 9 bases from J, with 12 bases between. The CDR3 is CASSFQTGFEQFF. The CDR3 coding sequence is TGTGCCAGCAGTTTTCAAACTGGTTTTGAGCAGTTCTTC.

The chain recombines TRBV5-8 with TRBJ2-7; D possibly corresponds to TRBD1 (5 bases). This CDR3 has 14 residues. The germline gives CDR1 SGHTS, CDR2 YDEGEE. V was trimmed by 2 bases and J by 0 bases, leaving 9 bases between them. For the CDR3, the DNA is TGTGCCAGCAGCTTTTGGACACCCTCCTACGAGCAGTACTTC. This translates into CASSFWTPSYEQYF.

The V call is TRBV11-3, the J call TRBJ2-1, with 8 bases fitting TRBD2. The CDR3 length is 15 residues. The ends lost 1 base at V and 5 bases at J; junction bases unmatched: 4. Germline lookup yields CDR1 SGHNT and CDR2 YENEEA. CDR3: CASSLGRGVDNEQFF. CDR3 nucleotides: TGTGCCAGCAGCTTAGGGCGGGGGGTAGACAATGAGCAGTTCTTC.

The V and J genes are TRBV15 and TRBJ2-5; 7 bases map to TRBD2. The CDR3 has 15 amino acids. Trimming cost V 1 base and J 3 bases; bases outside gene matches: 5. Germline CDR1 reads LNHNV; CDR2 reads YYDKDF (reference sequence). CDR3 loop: CATSRGLAAEETQYF. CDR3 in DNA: TGTGCCACCAGCAGAGGCCTAGCGGCTGAAGAGACCCAGTACTTC. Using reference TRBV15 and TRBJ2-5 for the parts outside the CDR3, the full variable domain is DAMVIQNPRYQVTQFGKPVTLSCSQTLNHNVMYWYQQKSSQAPKLLFHYYDKDFNNEADTPDNFQSRRPNTSFCFLDIRSPGLGDTAMYLCATSRGLAAEETQYFGPGTRLLVL.